Listed here are 19 T cell receptor beta chains from one sample, sequenced in a study of blood T cell repertoires in COVID-19. Measured with immunoSEQ multiplex PCR; TCRdb has only the in-frame clones, and not every one. Found here are around 81,000 clones, more than 75% of them singletons; the top ten hold approximately 7%. Sequencing was done on a sample of peripheral blood. These receptors were obtained from a human donor in a cohort sampled during active COVID-19.

The chain carries TRBV10-3 and TRBJ1-2; 9 nucleotides agree with TRBD1. This CDR3 spans 14 amino acids. Unmatched junction bases numbered 5, after V lost 6 bases and J lost 3 bases. Germline V gene lookup returns CDR1 ENHRY and CDR2 SYGVKD. The CDR3 protein is CAISRDRVDYGYTF. DNA of the CDR3: TGTGCCATCAGCCGGGACAGGGTGGACTATGGCTACACCTTC.

The J gene is TRBJ2-2, the V gene TRBV24-1; TRBD1 is a possible D gene (6 bases). The germline CDR1 and CDR2 sequences are KGHDR and SFDVKD. This CDR3 is 17 amino acids long. Trimming left V 5 bases short and J 0 bases short, with 15 bases between. The CDR3 sequence is CATSVSTGPTNTGELFF. The CDR3 DNA reads as TGTGCCACCAGTGTCTCGACAGGACCGACGAACACCGGGGAGCTGTTTTTT.

This clone occurred a few times. The chain employs TRBV6-5 and TRBJ2-7; D might be TRBD1 (6 bases). This CDR3 contains 14 residues. Germline V lookup: CDR1 MNHEY, CDR2 SVGAGI. Trimming removed 2 bases at V and 7 bases at J, with 15 bases between. The CDR3 spells CASSYADSLGEQYF. In DNA form, the CDR3 reads TGTGCCAGCAGTTACGCGGACAGCCTGGGGGAGCAGTACTTC.

The V and J genes are TRBV7-2 and TRBJ2-7; 8 bases fit TRBD2. The CDR3 has 14 amino acids. J lost 3 bases, V lost 0 bases, and 1 base had no gene match. In germline, CDR1 is SGHTA, CDR2 FQGNSA. The CDR3 DNA follows: TGTGCCAGCAGCTTAGCTAGCGGGGACTACGAGCAGTACTTC. It specifies CASSLASGDYEQYF.

The chain combines TRBV6-5 with TRBJ2-1; 10 bases agree with TRBD2. The trim removed 8 bases at V and 8 bases at J, leaving 9 bases unmatched. The CDR3 has 14 residues. From germline, CDR1 is MNHEY and CDR2 SVGAGI. This CDR3 is CASVERGGPDEQFF. The CDR3 DNA reads as TGTGCCAGCGTGGAGCGGGGGGGCCCGGATGAGCAGTTCTTC.

V and J are TRBV5-1 and TRBJ1-6, with TRBD1 matching 9 bases. Germline V gene sequence: CDR1 SGHRS, CDR2 YFSETQ. This CDR3 region has 15 residues. The trim removed 0 bases at V and 7 bases at J, leaving 2 bases unmatched. The CDR3 region has the DNA TGCGCCAGCAGCTTGGCCGGGACAGGGAATTCACCCCTCCACTTT. Translation gives CASSLAGTGNSPLHF.

This chain connects TRBV6-1 to TRBJ1-1, with no clear D. CDR1 and CDR2 from the germline V gene are MNHNS and SASEGT. The CDR3 is made up of 13 amino acids. Trimming took 3 bases from V and 4 from J, leaving 9 bases between them. In DNA, the CDR3 is TGTGCCAGCAGTGAGTCCGGGTTCACTGAAGCTTTCTTT. This encodes CASSESGFTEAFF.

The CDR3 DNA follows: TGTGCCAGCAGCTTAGAGGGGAACTCTGGAAACACCATATATTTT. It codes for CASSLEGNSGNTIYF. This chain links TRBV7-6 with TRBJ1-3, with a weak D call TRBD1 (5 bases). Germline values: CDR1 SGHVS, CDR2 FNYEAQ. The V end was cut by 1 base, the J end by 0 bases, with 7 bases between. The CDR3 runs 15 residues.

This clone showed up just once. A read error may account for a junction end that differs from germline. This chain links TRBV7-7 with TRBJ2-5; 13 nucleotides align to TRBD2. The CDR3 has 17 amino acids. Germline V gives CDR1 SSHAT, CDR2 FNYEAQ (reference sequence). DNA for the CDR3: TGTGCTAGCAGCCCGATTGGACTAGCGGGGGCGGGGGAGACCCAGTACTTC. It yields the protein CASSPIGLAGAGETQYF. Variable domain in full (rest from reference TRBV7-7 and TRBJ2-5): GAGVSQSPRYKVTKRGQDVTLRCDPISSHATLYWYQQALGQGPEFLTYFNYEAQPDKSGLPSDRFSAERPEGSISTLTIQRTEQRDSAMYRCASSPIGLAGAGETQYFGPGTRLLVL.

The chain links TRBV7-9 to TRBJ1-4; D unresolved. The germline CDR1 and CDR2 sequences are SEHNR and FQNEAQ (reference sequence). The CDR3 length is 13 residues. V lost 5 bases and J 8 bases, leaving 12 bases between the germline ends. CDR3 amino acids: CASSTRGEEKLFF. Here the CDR3 DNA reads TGTGCCAGCAGCACACGAGGAGAGGAAAAACTGTTTTTT.

The chain couples TRBV9 to TRBJ2-7; 7 bases match TRBD1. V lost 4 bases to trimming and J lost 9 bases; unmatched junction nucleotides: 22. Germline values: CDR1 SGDLS, CDR2 YYNGEE. The CDR3 has 17 amino acids. CDR3 residues: CASSPESGTDVLRWQYF. CDR3 bases: TGTGCCAGCAGCCCTGAATCCGGGACAGACGTGCTACGATGGCAGTACTTC. Drawing the rest from reference TRBV9 and TRBJ2-7, the complete variable domain is DSGVTQTPKHLITATGQRVTLRCSPRSGDLSVYWYQQSLDQGLQFLIQYYNGEERAKGNILERFSAQQFPDLHSELNLSSLELGDSALYFCASSPESGTDVLRWQYFGPGTRLTVT.

The chain has TRBV18 and TRBJ2-1, with TRBD2 matching over 7 bases. The CDR3 length is 14 residues. With 4 bases clipped from V and 6 bases from J, the junction kept 6 bases outside the gene matches. Germline lookup yields CDR1 KGHSH and CDR2 LQKENI. CDR3 coding DNA: TGTGCCAGCTCACAACCCCCTAGCGGCAATGAGCAGTTCTTC. Its protein product is CASSQPPSGNEQFF.

The gene calls are TRBV19 and TRBJ2-6; 8 bases are shared with TRBD1. CDR3 length: 17 amino acids. Germline V gives CDR1 LNHDA, CDR2 SQIVND (reference sequence). Trimming removed 9 bases from V and 0 bases from J; junction bases left unmatched: 10. The CDR3 region is CASNDRGYSSGANVLTF. In nucleotides, the CDR3 is TGTGCCAGCAACGACAGGGGCTACAGCTCTGGGGCCAACGTCCTGACTTTC.

CDR3 region: CASSQEGRSYEQYF. CDR3 nucleotide sequence: TGCGCCAGCAGCCAAGAGGGCCGGTCCTACGAGCAGTACTTC. The chain combines TRBV4-3 with TRBJ2-7; D is uncertain. The V and J ends lost 0 bases and 1 base respectively, with 7 bases between them. The length of the CDR3 is 14 residues. Germline V gene data show CDR1 as LGHNA and CDR2 as YSLEER.

The chain combines TRBV29-1 with TRBJ1-2; no clear D gene. Per germline, CDR1 SQVTM and CDR2 ANQGSEA. The CDR3 is made up of 12 amino acids. V shed 3 bases and J shed 8 bases, with 13 bases lying between them. In DNA form, the CDR3 reads TGCAGCGTTGATCGAGGGTTGGGGGGCTACACCTTC. Translated, it gives CSVDRGLGGYTF.

In its sample, this clone was seen once. The gene calls are TRBV9 and TRBJ2-7, with 11 positions matching TRBD2. This CDR3 has 14 amino acids. CDR1 and CDR2 (germline): SGDLS, YYNGEE. J lost 5 bases, V lost 4 bases, and 5 bases had no gene match. The CDR3 is CASSTSGGFNEQYF. Here the CDR3 DNA reads TGTGCCAGCAGCACTAGCGGGGGATTCAACGAGCAGTACTTC.

V is TRBV5-4 and J is TRBJ2-7, with 13 bases aligning to TRBD2. Germline CDR1 reads SGHNT; CDR2 reads YYREEE (reference sequence). The CDR3 contains 15 residues. The J segment lost 2 bases and the V segment lost 4 bases, leaving 3 bases of the junction unmatched. CDR3 residues: CASSAGLAGTYEQYF. The CDR3 bases are TGTGCCAGCAGCGCGGGACTAGCGGGAACCTACGAGCAGTACTTC.

This sequence joins TRBV5-4 and TRBJ2-7, with D perhaps TRBD1 (7 bases). Trimming took off 0 bases at V and 7 bases at J, with 14 bases between the two ends. There are 14 residues in the CDR3. Germline V gives CDR1 SGHNT, CDR2 YYREEE (reference sequence). The CDR3 loop is CASSLEGGAGEQYF. CDR3 coding DNA: TGTGCCAGCAGCTTGGAAGGGGGCGCGGGGGAGCAGTACTTC.

This clone was seen once. The chain employs TRBV4-2 and TRBJ1-2; 7 bases map to TRBD1. Germline V gene data show CDR1 as LGHNA and CDR2 as YNFKEQ. This CDR3 region has 18 residues. V trimming: 2 bases; J trimming: 0 bases; junction bases outside the gene matches: 12. The CDR3 is CASSQIGQARTPNYGYTF. The CDR3 region has the DNA TGTGCCAGCAGCCAAATAGGACAGGCGCGGACGCCTAACTATGGCTACACCTTC.